This TCR beta chain was recovered during a study of blood T cell repertoires in COVID-19. Overall study context: Samples representing acute and convalescent COVID-19 were sourced from the United States, Italy and Spain. Sources were T cells, B-cell-depleted T cells, or PBMCs; the material itself was cDNA or gDNA.

Per the original data handling: Reference gene primer amplification gave estimated nucleated cell counts. The repertoire was sequenced with immunoSEQ multiplex PCR; TCRdb's copy has only in-frame clones and lacks some. V and J calls and clone size come straight from that table; D and trimming were deduced from the DNA. Altogether about 130,000 clones are present, around 80% being singletons, with the ten largest covering approximately 17%. V lost 5 bases and J lost 2; bases outside the gene matches: 5. The CDR3 length is 15 residues. Germline V CDR1 and CDR2: MNHEY, SVGAGI. Followed longitudinally, the Seattle patients had been enrolled during active infection.

The receptor comes from a man under 40 with COVID-19, enrolled during active disease. This rearrangement joins TRBV6-5 to TRBJ2-3; 9 nucleotides agree with TRBD1. Material for sequencing was peripheral blood. CDR3: CASSRRDRATDTQYF. The CDR3 DNA follows: TGTGCCAGCAGTCGGCGGGACAGGGCCACAGATACGCAGTATTTT.